This TCR beta chain was identified in a study of blood T cell repertoires in COVID-19. Study-level background: The origin of the acute and convalescent COVID-19 samples was the United States, Italy and Spain.

Using immunoSEQ multiplex PCR, the repertoire was profiled, and TCRdb retains in-frame clones only, with some absent. The sample has about 42,000 clones; about three quarters are singletons. V lost 2 bases and J lost 1, with 5 bases in between. CDR3 length: 13 amino acids. Germline CDR1 and CDR2: KGHSY and FQNENV. The sequence was obtained from a woman in her 70s with acute or convalescent COVID-19. The gene calls are TRBV16 and TRBJ1-1; D is unclear. The source material was peripheral blood. This CDR3 reads CASSQIGNTEAFF. In nucleotides, the CDR3 is TGTGCCAGCAGCCAAATCGGGAACACTGAAGCTTTCTTT.